This T cell receptor (beta chain) was retrieved from a study of response to subunit inactivated influenza vaccine. Study-wide findings and caveats: Every seasonal influenza vaccination brings in few new T cells, the authors suggested.

In this sample, this clonotype turned up a few times. Its antigen is not identified. TCRdb processed the RT-PCR reads anew with MiXCR; each CDR3 protein has one entry. This sample has about 500,000 distinct CDR3 sequences, with 16% found just once. Trimming cost V 6 bases and J 1 base, with 15 bases left between them. This CDR3 region has 14 residues. Germline V gene lookup returns CDR1 DFQATT and CDR2 SNEGSKA (reference sequence). The clonotype comes from a man aged 50 to 69 who received an inactivated influenza vaccine. This material consisted of CD4+ T cells sorted from PBMCs, taken about 23 months after vaccination. The chain combines TRBV20-1 with TRBJ1-1, with D perhaps matching TRBD1 (5 bases). CDR3 DNA: TGCAGTGCGGCCCCGGGGACTAGGAACACTGAAGCTTTCTTT. This encodes CSAAPGTRNTEAFF.